What follows is one T cell receptor beta chain and its context. Its antigen specificity is not known. No much larger clonotype is one base removed from it; base qualities were not supplied. This sample is drawn from a study of shared clonotypes between healthy human individuals (dated by TCRdb to 2020 to 2022). A note on the overall study: Two women and a few men aged 18 to 49 years were included in the cohort. To estimate repertoire size and how much clonotypes are shared between individuals, the study performed deep sequencing of blood TCR repertoires from 4 to 6 healthy adults. Per donor, three plates each were used for CD4 naive and CD4 memory, two for CD8 naive, and one for CD8 memory. To increase sequencing depth and limit assay-specific biases, different laboratories used diverse techniques to prepare libraries and sequence TCR repertoires. Between about 0.9 and 9 billion PBMCs per donor were obtained by leukapheresis.

Between the V and J ends, shortened by 1 base and 5 bases respectively, the junction contains 10 bases. The CDR3 sequence holds 14 residues, the cysteine and phenylalanine included. The CDR3 DNA has 42 bases and is translated from base 1. CDR1 is given as SGHRS and CDR2 as YFSETQ, both from the germline V gene. Using the deep immunoSEQ assay, TCR CDR3 regions were amplified from genomic DNA by multiplex PCR. For each cell subset, the extracted genomic DNA was distributed evenly across all wells of several immunoSEQ 96-well plates, and each plate served as one replicate. For sorted subsets, approximately 200 ng of genomic DNA, equivalent to around 30,000 T cell genomes, went into each replicate PCR. Purified libraries were measured with a Qubit 3.0 fluorometer, size-checked on a Bioanalyzer 2100, and measured again with the KAPA Library Quantification kit. Every immunoSEQ 96-well plate was sequenced on a dedicated single-read 150-cycle Illumina NextSeq 550 flow cell. The paper's data handling went like this. Because the immunoSEQ output held only junctional sequences and lacked quality scores, the filtering could not match the filtering applied to full-length reads. To assign V/J genes and CDR3, sequences were annotated against IMGT germline references using PyIR, a Python wrapper for IgBLAST v1.9. Reads were filtered out if the reads had weak V/J assignments (E-value above 1e-6), no CDR3, stop codons, out-of-frame junctions, or ambiguous translated residues. V3J clonotypes were defined as sequences sharing the same inferred V gene, J gene, and CDR3 amino acid sequence. To compute the percentage overlap between repertoires, the number of shared unique clonotypes was divided by the size of the smaller repertoire. Three approaches were used to assess repertoire richness: RTK rarefaction, the Chao1 estimator, and Recon v2.1 estimates of unobserved clonotypes. For all TCRbeta clonotypes obtained by the gDNA method from a handful of donors, generation probabilities were computed with OLGA. Not all clones reach the TCRdb copy of this immuneACCESS table, which keeps in-frame sequences only. Checked studies attribute under half of the gap to unresolved V genes and leave the rest unexplained. That table furnishes V, J and clone size, whereas the DNA furnished D and trimming. Across this sample there are approximately 1.9 million clones, with 80% to 95% seen only once. Jointly, the top ten make up approximately 1.6% of the sample.

Here is what the overall study found, with its caveats: Even with the large sequencing depth, rarefaction of the sorted-subset datasets indicated that sequencing was incomplete. Naive subsets generally had larger estimated clonotype richness than memory subsets did. Sharing across a few donors was observed for roughly 5.4% of naive CD4, under 4% of naive CD8, 2% to 2.5% of memory CD4, and around 0.42% of memory CD8 clonotypes. Only blood was sampled, and tissue TCR repertoires likely differ from those in blood. Compared with non-shared clonotypes, clonotypes shared by all four sorted-subset donors had higher generation probabilities. Because the study included only a small number of donors, the genetic and exposure-history diversity represented was limited. Pairwise subsampling indicated that sequencing depth was expected to affect the degree of clonotype sharing among donors.

CD8 naive samples were CD45RO-negative cells positively selected for CCR7, giving a CD45RA+CCR7+ population that excluded TemRA cells. Healthy HIV-negative adults with no recently reported acute infections or vaccinations were included as donors. Every donor was a Caucasian adult residing in Nashville, Tennessee, USA. Blood was collected by leukapheresis, and PBMCs were isolated by Ficoll-Histopaque density gradient centrifugation and then cryopreserved in liquid nitrogen vapor phase. Purity and quantity of every magnetically sorted T cell population were checked by analytical flow cytometry. Each sorted fraction had its genomic DNA isolated and then quantified by UV absorbance on a Nanodrop 2000c.

The source is a young man in good health. Some clones in this sample may be carry-over from other donors' samples. The chain joins TRBV5-1 to TRBJ1-5, with a weak D call of TRBD1 (5 bases match). The material sequenced was naive CD8+ T cells from PBMCs. Interpreted using the paper, the cell subset or site label stands for: CD45RA+CCR7+. The CDR3 region: CASSLSRDHQPQHF. Here is the DNA: TGCGCCAGCAGCTTGAGCCGGGACCATCAGCCCCAGCATTTT.